The entry that follows covers one T cell receptor beta chain sequence. These data are taken from a study of control samples from healthy donors and cancer patients. The V end lost 6 bases, the J end lost 6 bases, and 12 bases lay between the germline ends. Germline V gives CDR1 SGHTA, CDR2 FQGTGA. CDR3 length equals 14 residues. Clones were sequenced by immunoSEQ multiplex PCR, and TCRdb holds only the in-frame ones, with some missing. The sample lists some 200,000 clones, roughly 91% occurring once. The sample comprised blood. The chain has TRBV7-3 and TRBJ1-6; TRBD1 is a possible D gene (5 bases). The sequence was obtained from a young man in good health. Here the CDR3 reads CASSAAGRNSPLHF. The CDR3 nucleotides are TGTGCCAGCAGTGCCGCAGGGCGTAATTCACCCCTCCACTTT.